This T cell receptor beta chain stems from a study of OX40 agonist ivuxolimab in advanced cancers. At the level of the study: Participants, roughly 81% male, averaged about 56 years of age, ranging from roughly 23 to 90.

Study-wide points: At 0.1 to 3.0 mg/kg, clonal expansion of CD4+ and CD8+ blood T cells had occurred by week 6.

The method was immunoSEQ multiplex PCR; TCRdb's version includes in-frame clones alone and lacks a portion of them. The profile shows approximately 70,000 clones, under 95% of them singletons. This clone was seen only once. Its specificity is unknown. The origin of this receptor is an adult with an advanced solid tumor such as melanoma, head and neck, liver or kidney cancer. The specimen comprised CD4+ or CD8+ T cells sorted from blood, sampled in a trial of the OX40 agonist ivuxolimab.

The CDR3 coding sequence is TGTGCCTGGGCAGGGGATGTGGGCTATGGCTACACCTTC. Its translation: CAWAGDVGYGYTF. The chain employs TRBV30 and TRBJ1-2; tentatively, D is TRBD1 (6 bases). The CDR3 is 13 residues long. Germline lookup yields CDR1 GTSNPN and CDR2 SVGIG (reference sequence). V gave up 5 bases and J gave up 4 bases, with 14 bases separating them.